This T cell receptor (beta chain) was recorded in a study of metastatic and nonmetastatic thyroid tumors. Study-wide results and caveats: Patients with malignant thyroid tumors reportedly had significantly higher TCR beta diversity than those with benign nodules, in blood and tumor.

This clone was counted a few times. Antigen unknown. Source study methods: The authors used CDR3 differences across clinicopathological groups to build a distant-metastasis classifier for papillary thyroid cancer. TCRdb re-called the PCR reads with MiXCR. What appears here as the V and J calls and clone size reflects TCRdb's work, not the paper's. The data show 15,000 to 20,000 clones, with about 22% seen just once and 21% held by the top ten. No treatment had been given to any patient before thyroid surgery. CDR1 is MDHEN and CDR2 is SYDVKM in the germline V gene. Trimming removed 5 bases at V and 4 bases at J, with 8 bases between. This CDR3 contains 12 residues.

The V gene is TRBV28, the J gene TRBJ1-2; no reliable D call. Specimen: adjacent normal tissue. This TCR came from a female donor with papillary thyroid cancer or a benign thyroid nodule (not recorded which). Some clones in this sample may be carry-over from other donors' samples. The CDR3 protein is CASSDATYGYTF. The CDR3 DNA sequence: TGTGCCAGCAGTGACGCCACCTATGGCTACACCTTC.